These T cell receptor beta chains were read from a single sample in a study of shared clonotypes between healthy human individuals. Profiling relied on immunoSEQ multiplex PCR, and the TCRdb table lists in-frame clones only, not all of them. The sample holds roughly 590,000 clones; just under 97% are singletons and the top ten take less than 0.13%. The material sequenced was naive CD8+ T cells sorted from blood. The receptors were sampled from a woman aged 25-40 years in good health. Both conserved end residues are part of each CDR3. Fields, in order: J gene, V gene, CDR3 length, clone size, D gene, CDR3 protein, CDR3 DNA. A D gene is named only where the DNA matches it firmly. Only some rows state a clone size, as once, few, many or a class for expanded clones.

>TRBJ2-7|TRBV19|15|NA|TRBD2
CASSTTLAGDYEQYF
TGTGCCAGTAGTACAACACTAGCGGGAGACTACGAGCAGTACTTC
>TRBJ2-3|TRBV6-5|14|NA|NA
CASSYGHGTDTQYF
TGTGCCAGCAGTTACGGGCATGGCACAGATACGCAGTATTTT
>TRBJ1-1|TRBV5-1|14|NA|NA
CASSLGEMNTEAFF
TGCGCCAGCAGCTTGGGTGAAATGAACACTGAAGCTTTCTTT
>TRBJ2-7|TRBV11-2|17|NA|TRBD2
CASSPPWASGHYYEQYF
TGTGCCAGCAGCCCCCCCTGGGCTAGCGGACACTACTACGAGCAGTACTTC
>TRBJ2-7|TRBV6-1|17|NA|NA
CASSEGVTGGVQYEQYF
TGTGCCAGCAGTGAAGGAGTTACAGGGGGGGTTCAGTACGAGCAGTACTTC
>TRBJ2-2|TRBV5-1|15|NA|TRBD2
CASSFLAGATGELFF
TGCGCCAGCAGCTTCTTAGCGGGAGCGACCGGGGAGCTGTTTTTT
>TRBJ2-3|TRBV2|17|NA|NA
CASSEAVGELRTDTQYF
TGTGCCAGCAGTGAAGCGGTAGGGGAACTTCGCACAGATACGCAGTATTTT
>TRBJ2-3|TRBV2|15|NA|NA
CASSDMSGSTDTQYF
TGTGCCAGCAGTGATATGAGCGGTTCCACAGATACGCAGTATTTT
>TRBJ2-1|TRBV11-1|15|NA|TRBD2
CASSFVGTSRGEQFF
TGTGCCAGCAGCTTTGTAGGGACTAGCCGGGGTGAGCAGTTCTTC
>TRBJ1-1|TRBV28|13|NA|NA
CASSLSSNTEAFF
TGTGCCAGCAGTTTAAGTTCGAACACTGAAGCTTTCTTT
>TRBJ1-4|TRBV30|14|NA|NA
CAWSATGSNEKLFF
TGTGCCTGGAGCGCGACAGGCAGTAATGAAAAACTGTTTTTT
>TRBJ2-3|TRBV21-1|17|NA|NA
CASSNYGEVEVADTQYF
TGTGCCAGCAGCAATTACGGAGAGGTAGAGGTCGCAGATACGCAGTATTTT
>TRBJ2-2|TRBV9|14|once|NA
CASSTRNGDGELFF
TGTGCCAGCAGCACCCGAAATGGCGACGGGGAGCTGTTTTTT
>TRBJ1-5|TRBV7-5|19|NA|NA
CVRSQSGTGRSRSNQPQHF
TGTGTCAGAAGCCAGTCCGGAACGGGGCGGTCGAGAAGCAATCAGCCCCAGCATTTT
>TRBJ2-6|TRBV6-6|16|NA|NA
CASSYAEGTWANVLTF
TGTGCCAGCAGTTACGCGGAGGGGACCTGGGCCAACGTCCTGACTTTC
>TRBJ1-3|TRBV29-1|14|NA|NA
CSVDPGGGGNTIYF
TGCAGCGTTGACCCGGGGGGAGGCGGAAACACCATATATTTT
>TRBJ2-7|TRBV4-1|16|NA|TRBD1
CASSLGTGGSSYEQYF
TGCGCCAGCAGCCTCGGGACAGGGGGGAGCTCCTACGAGCAGTACTTC
>TRBJ2-3|TRBV4-1|17|NA|NA
CASSQAYPGTSTDTQYF
TGCGCCAGCAGCCAAGCCTACCCCGGGACTAGCACAGATACGCAGTATTTT